The rows below give T cell receptor beta chains drawn from one sample of a study of blood T cells in healthy people across ages. TCRdb re-derived calls from the 5' RACE reads in MiXCR, one entry per CDR3 protein. The profile shows about 900,000 distinct CDR3 sequences, about 48% of them singletons. The specimen was blood. The source is a man aged 25 to 40 in good health. CDR3s include the opening cysteine and the closing phenylalanine or tryptophan. Fields, in order: D gene, V gene, J gene, clone size, CDR3 protein, CDR3 DNA. The D gene is left open where the match is weak. Some rows mark clone size as missing; the rest say once, few, many or name a class of expanded clone.

TRBD1	TRBV27	TRBJ2-3	few	CASPTKLTGLGDTQYF	TGTGCCAGCCCCACAAAACTGACAGGGCTCGGAGATACGCAGTATTTT
-	TRBV7-2	TRBJ2-5	-	CASSPGLTGETQYF	TGTGCCAGCAGCCCTGGGCTGACAGGAGAGACCCAGTACTTC
-	TRBV18	TRBJ2-1	-	CASSPSQETYNEQFF	TGTGCCAGCTCACCAAGTCAGGAGACCTACAATGAGCAGTTCTTC
-	TRBV6-2/TRBV6-3	TRBJ2-5	-	CASSYSIPGGSGSYQETQYF	TGTGCCAGCAGTTACTCGATTCCCGGCGGCAGCGGGTCGTACCAAGAGACCCAGTACTTC
-	TRBV28	TRBJ1-1	-	CASSLLGGRASEAFF	TGTGCCAGCAGTTTACTAGGCGGCAGGGCTAGTGAAGCTTTCTTT
-	TRBV29-1	TRBJ2-7	few	CSVRDDSYEQYF	TGCAGCGTTCGGGACGACTCCTACGAGCAGTACTTC
-	TRBV12-3/TRBV12-4	TRBJ2-2	-	CASSFSFAGTHTGELFF	TGTGCCAGCAGTTTTTCCTTCGCGGGGACACACACCGGGGAGCTGTTTTTT
TRBD2	TRBV29-1	TRBJ2-2	-	CSAEGVLAGTGELFF	TGCAGCGCAGAGGGGGTACTAGCGGGGACCGGGGAGCTGTTTTTT
TRBD1	TRBV5-1	TRBJ2-7	few	CASSYSGSPGQGTEQYF	TGCGCCAGCAGCTATTCGGGGTCCCCGGGACAGGGGACCGAGCAGTACTTC
TRBD1	TRBV30	TRBJ2-1	-	CAWDTGAYNEQFF	TGTGCCTGGGATACAGGGGCCTACAATGAGCAGTTCTTC
-	TRBV12-3/TRBV12-4	TRBJ2-1	-	CASSFWGSNNEQFF	TGTGCCAGCAGTTTTTGGGGTAGTAACAATGAGCAGTTCTTC
TRBD1	TRBV29-1	TRBJ1-2	-	CSVGGQGAGYGYTF	TGCAGCGTTGGGGGACAGGGGGCAGGCTATGGCTACACCTTC
-	TRBV6-1	TRBJ1-5	-	CASSEAARAIQPQHF	TGTGCCAGCAGTGAAGCGGCCAGGGCGATTCAGCCCCAGCATTTT
-	TRBV28	TRBJ2-7	-	CAGSATGFSYEQYF	TGTGCCGGCAGTGCAACGGGGTTCTCCTACGAGCAGTACTTC
TRBD1	TRBV5-1	TRBJ2-7	-	CASSRDRISSYEQYF	TGCGCCAGCAGCCGGGACAGGATTAGCTCCTACGAGCAGTACTTC
TRBD1	TRBV5-1	TRBJ2-7	-	CASSLGRTGGNYEQYF	TGCGCCAGCAGCCTGGGAAGGACAGGGGGGAACTACGAGCAGTACTTC
-	TRBV29-1	TRBJ1-1	-	CSVEGPQGRNTEAFF	TGCAGCGTTGAGGGGCCACAGGGCCGGAACACTGAAGCTTTCTTT
-	TRBV7-9	TRBJ2-1	-	CASSLGGPGNEQFF	TGTGCCAGCAGCTTAGGGGGTCCGGGCAATGAGCAGTTCTTC
TRBD2	TRBV10-3	TRBJ2-7	few	CAISGGGGSSYNEQYF	TGTGCCATCAGTGGCGGGGGTGGCAGCTCCTACAATGAGCAGTACTTC
-	TRBV7-9	TRBJ2-1	-	CASSDRGDEQFF	TGTGCCAGCAGCGATAGGGGGGATGAGCAGTTCTTC
TRBD1	TRBV27	TRBJ2-3	-	CASSFLQGLGTDTQYF	TGTGCCAGCAGTTTTTTACAGGGGTTGGGCACAGATACGCAGTATTTT
-	TRBV7-9	TRBJ2-7	few	CASSFLGGPLEQYF	TGTGCCAGCAGCTTCCTGGGGGGGCCTCTTGAGCAGTACTTC
TRBD2	TRBV9	TRBJ2-7	-	CASSSGTTSRDEQYF	TGTGCCAGCAGCTCCGGAACGACTAGCCGGGACGAGCAGTACTTC
TRBD1	TRBV7-2	TRBJ2-1	-	CASSGTGRWNEQFF	TGTGCCAGCAGCGGGACAGGGAGGTGGAATGAGCAGTTCTTC
TRBD1	TRBV27	TRBJ2-1	many	CASSLRQGGNNEQFF	TGTGCCAGCAGTCTCCGACAGGGGGGGAACAATGAGCAGTTCTTC
-	TRBV20-1	TRBJ2-3	-	CSALTGWRTDTQYF	TGCAGTGCTCTTACTGGTTGGCGTACAGATACGCAGTATTTT
TRBD1	TRBV6-5	TRBJ1-2	few	CASTQTDRWHGYTF	TGTGCCAGCACCCAGACGGACAGGTGGCATGGCTACACCTTC
-	TRBV4-3	TRBJ2-7	few	CASSQDFGIYEQYF	TGCGCCAGCAGCCAAGATTTTGGGATCTACGAGCAGTACTTC
-	TRBV7-2	TRBJ1-1	-	CASSWNFMNTEAFF	TGTGCCAGCAGCTGGAACTTCATGAACACTGAAGCTTTCTTT
-	TRBV11-2	TRBJ2-1	-	CASLISGEDEQFF	TGTGCCAGTCTTATATCAGGTGAGGATGAGCAGTTCTTC
-	TRBV7-9	TRBJ2-3	few	CASSHPVNTQYF	TGTGCCAGCAGCCACCCGGTAAATACGCAGTATTTT
TRBD1	TRBV7-2	TRBJ2-1	many	CASSTRTGNEQFF	TGTGCCAGCAGCACCCGGACAGGCAATGAGCAGTTCTTC
-	TRBV27	TRBJ2-7	-	CASSFRGSLYEQYF	TGTGCCAGCAGTTTCCGGGGGTCTCTCTACGAGCAGTACTTC
TRBD2	TRBV7-2	TRBJ2-7	-	CASSFPSGGSLSYEQYF	TGTGCCAGCAGCTTCCCATCGGGGGGTTCACTATCCTACGAGCAGTACTTC
TRBD1	TRBV29-1	TRBJ1-2	-	CSVVSGTGGPYGYTF	TGCAGCGTTGTTTCTGGGACAGGAGGGCCCTATGGCTACACCTTC
TRBD1	TRBV6-5	TRBJ1-1	-	CASSSPGTGTEAFF	TGTGCCAGCAGTAGTCCCGGGACAGGGACAGAAGCTTTCTTT
TRBD2	TRBV7-2	TRBJ2-5	-	CASSLAWTSGGRQETQYF	TGTGCCAGCAGCTTAGCGTGGACTAGCGGGGGGAGACAAGAGACCCAGTACTTC
-	TRBV6-6	TRBJ2-7	-	CASIFGSSFDEQYF	TGTGCCAGCATTTTCGGTTCTAGCTTCGATGAGCAGTACTTC
TRBD2	TRBV4-3	TRBJ2-7	-	CASSQALSGGLGNEQYF	TGCGCCAGCAGCCAAGCCCTTAGCGGGGGCTTAGGAAATGAGCAGTACTTC
-	TRBV5-1	TRBJ2-1	once	CASSLAGGADYNEQFF	TGCGCCAGCAGCTTGGCAGGGGGGGCCGACTACAATGAGCAGTTCTTC
TRBD2	TRBV3-1	TRBJ2-3	few	CASSPLGRGGFGTQYF	TGTGCCAGCAGCCCTCTGGGGCGGGGGGGCTTCGGTACGCAGTATTTT
TRBD2	TRBV7-2	TRBJ2-3	-	CASSLAGLSGGRGTDTQYF	TGTGCCAGCAGCTTAGCCGGTCTCTCGGGGGGACGAGGCACAGATACGCAGTATTTT
-	TRBV12-3/TRBV12-4	TRBJ1-6	-	CASSSWGPGGVHF	TGTGCCAGCAGTTCCTGGGGACCGGGCGGTGTCCACTTT
TRBD2	TRBV10-3	TRBJ2-3	few	CAISESIAGTDTQYF	TGTGCCATCAGTGAGTCGATAGCGGGTACAGATACGCAGTATTTT
TRBD1	TRBV29-1	TRBJ1-1	few	CSVVQGATEAFF	TGCAGCGTTGTCCAGGGGGCGACTGAAGCTTTCTTT
-	TRBV7-2	TRBJ2-7	-	CASSLGLQGSEQYF	TGTGCCAGCAGCTTAGGCCTACAAGGAAGCGAGCAGTACTTC
TRBD2	TRBV6-2/TRBV6-3	TRBJ2-1	few	CASRTYGGGYNEQFF	TGTGCCAGCAGGACGTACGGGGGAGGGTACAATGAGCAGTTCTTC